Below are 20 T cell receptor beta chains sequenced from a single sample in a study of blood T cell repertoires in COVID-19 (dated by TCRdb to the early 2020s). To prepare the library, the immunoSEQ multiplex PCR assay was applied. TCRdb provides this immuneACCESS table in a form limited to in-frame rearrangements. Some clones are lacking; in checked studies, under half of them reflect an unresolved V gene, and why the rest are absent is not known. For this sample there are 60,000 to 85,000 clones; 75% to 80% appear just once. The top ten clonotypes cover roughly 6.3% of the sample. Sequencing was carried out using peripheral blood. The receptors here all came from a woman between 55 and 75 years old with acute or convalescent COVID-19.

The chain has TRBV10-3 and TRBJ1-2; possible D gene TRBD1, 5 bases. The germline V gene encodes CDR1 ENHRY and CDR2 SYGVKD. CDR3 size: 13 residues. The V gene lost 2 bases and the J gene lost 4 bases, with 8 bases spanning the gap. For the CDR3, the DNA is TGTGCCATCAGTGAGCCGACAGTCTATGGCTACACCTTC. This encodes CAISEPTVYGYTF.

The chain recombines TRBV18 with TRBJ2-5; 8 nucleotides match TRBD1. Germline V gene sequence: CDR1 KGHSH, CDR2 LQKENI. J gave up 4 bases and V 3 bases, and 7 bases lay outside the gene matches. The length of the CDR3 is 15 residues. For the CDR3, the DNA is TGTGCCAGCTCACCCTACAGGGGGTTGGGAGAGACCCAGTACTTC. Translating gives CASSPYRGLGETQYF.

The CDR3 reads CASSWGGFTEAFF. CDR3 nucleotide sequence: TGTGCCAGTAGTTGGGGGGGGTTCACTGAAGCTTTCTTT. The V and J genes are TRBV19 and TRBJ1-1; TRBD1 is a possible D gene (5 bases). V was clipped by 5 bases and J by 4 bases, with 11 bases between them. The germline V gene encodes CDR1 LNHDA and CDR2 SQIVND (reference sequence). This CDR3 is 13 amino acids long.

The chain links TRBV7-6 to TRBJ2-6; TRBD1 aligns across 7 bases. This CDR3 has 18 residues. V dropped 2 bases and J dropped 0; count of bases not matched to a gene: 7. The germline V gene has CDR1 SGHVS and CDR2 FNYEAQ. CDR3: CASSLRDRPLSGANVLTF. The CDR3 nucleotides read TGTGCCAGCAGCTTAAGGGACAGACCTCTCTCTGGGGCCAACGTCCTGACTTTC.

This clone was seen a single time. The V gene is TRBV3-1 (or the pseudogene TRBV3-2), the J gene TRBJ2-3, with no clear D. The CDR3 has 15 amino acids. V dropped 5 bases and J dropped 4 bases, with 16 bases sitting between them. Germline V gene data show CDR1 as LGHDT and CDR2 as YNNKEL (reference sequence). This CDR3 reads CASSSHSVRADTQYF. Here the CDR3 DNA reads TGTGCCAGCAGCTCTCACTCCGTCCGGGCAGATACGCAGTATTTT.

The chain is built from TRBV28 and TRBJ2-3, with no clear D. The germline V gene encodes CDR1 MDHEN and CDR2 SYDVKM. Trimming removed 8 bases from V and 4 bases from J, with 16 bases in between. This CDR3 is built from 14 residues. CDR3 residues: CASWAVTAADTQYF. CDR3 DNA: TGTGCCAGCTGGGCCGTCACCGCCGCAGATACGCAGTATTTT.

The rearrangement joins TRBV5-6 to TRBJ2-5; a weak D match, TRBD2 (6 bases). Germline CDR1 SGHDT, CDR2 YYEEEE. The CDR3 covers 15 residues. Deletions cut 1 base from V and 7 bases from J, with 17 bases between. The CDR3 DNA reads TGTGCCAGCAGCTTGCTAATGCGGGGTACGGGGACCCAGTACTTC. As protein: CASSLLMRGTGTQYF.

The chain couples TRBV3-1 (or the pseudogene TRBV3-2) to TRBJ2-3; TRBD2 is a possible D gene (5 bases). Trimming took off 0 bases at V and 5 bases at J, with 12 bases between the two ends. The CDR3 has 15 residues. From germline, CDR1 is LGHDT and CDR2 YNNKEL (reference sequence). This CDR3 reads CASSQDRIGGDTQYF. DNA of the CDR3: TGTGCCAGCAGCCAAGATCGGATAGGAGGAGATACGCAGTATTTT.

This clone came up once. This chain connects TRBV5-1 to TRBJ2-1; a weak D match, TRBD2 (6 bases). This CDR3 has 15 residues. V was shortened by 0 bases and J by 0 bases, with 7 bases between the two germline ends. Germline-derived CDR1 and CDR2 are SGHRS and YFSETQ. DNA for the CDR3: TGCGCCAGCAGCTTGGAGACTAGCTCCTACAATGAGCAGTTCTTC. Encoded protein: CASSLETSSYNEQFF.

This chain uses TRBV24-1 with TRBJ2-7; the D gene is possibly TRBD1 (6 bases). The CDR3 has 14 residues. The V end was cut by 3 bases, the J end by 6 bases, with 14 bases between. The germline V gene encodes CDR1 KGHDR and CDR2 SFDVKD. CDR3 sequence (DNA): TGTGCCACCAGTGATCGGACAGTCCCGGGCGAGCAGTACTTC. As protein: CATSDRTVPGEQYF.

The chain links TRBV28 to TRBJ1-1; D not certain. This CDR3 is built from 15 residues. Per germline, CDR1 MDHEN and CDR2 SYDVKM. The V end was cut by 2 bases, the J end by 1 base, with 11 bases between. The CDR3 region has the DNA TGTGCCAGCAGTTTACCCGAGGCATCGAACACTGAAGCTTTCTTT. Residues: CASSLPEASNTEAFF.

The V and J genes are TRBV19 and TRBJ1-1, with 7 bases lining up with TRBD1. Germline values: CDR1 LNHDA, CDR2 SQIVND (reference sequence). J lost 8 bases, V lost 1 base, and 4 bases had no gene match. This CDR3 has 13 residues. This CDR3 is CASSIVGGGEAFF. DNA for the CDR3: TGTGCCAGTAGTATAGTAGGGGGCGGGGAAGCTTTCTTT.

This clone was detected once. The chain uses TRBV5-1 and TRBJ1-2; D uncertain. V was clipped by 1 base and J by 2 bases, with 9 bases between them. This CDR3 has 14 residues. Germline V gives CDR1 SGHRS, CDR2 YFSETQ. CDR3: CASSLSTRNYGYTF. DNA for the CDR3: TGCGCCAGCAGCTTGTCCACTCGAAACTATGGCTACACCTTC.

The rearrangement uses TRBV10-3 and TRBJ2-3; 9 positions agree with TRBD2. V shed 3 bases, J shed 6 bases, and the junction held 7 bases outside the gene matches. The CDR3 is 15 amino acids. Germline assignment: CDR1 ENHRY and CDR2 SYGVKD. Here the CDR3 DNA reads TGTGCCATCAGTGAAGCGGGGGGCCGGGCGGATACGCAGTATTTT. Protein product: CAISEAGGRADTQYF.

DNA for the CDR3: TGCAGCGTTGGACTCACTGAAGCTTTCTTT. Translation: CSVGLTEAFF. The chain uses TRBV29-1 and TRBJ1-1; no definite D call. The germline gives CDR1 SQVTM, CDR2 ANQGSEA. The V end lost 4 bases, the J end lost 4 bases, and 4 bases lay between the germline ends. This CDR3 region has 10 residues.

The chain has TRBV5-4 and TRBJ1-2; the D is unclear. The CDR3 has 13 amino acids. Germline CDR1 is SGHNT and CDR2 is YYREEE (reference sequence). V lost 0 bases to trimming and J lost 5 bases, with 8 bases between them. This chain's CDR3 is CASSLGAQYGYTF. The CDR3 nucleotides are TGTGCCAGCAGCTTGGGGGCACAGTATGGCTACACCTTC.

This clone showed up just a few times. The genes are TRBV7-3 and TRBJ2-2, with TRBD1 as a possible D gene (6 bases). Germline V lookup: CDR1 SGHTA, CDR2 FQGTGA. Trimming cost V 6 bases and J 5 bases, with 13 bases left between them. This CDR3 has 14 residues. The CDR3 sequence is CASSTDSWTGELFF. The CDR3 coding sequence is TGTGCCAGCAGTACGGACAGTTGGACCGGGGAGCTGTTTTTT.

The chain is built from TRBV5-1 and TRBJ1-1; the D is unclear. Trimming shortened V by 0 bases and J by 4 bases, and 22 bases separated the two germline ends. The CDR3 is 18 residues long. Germline V gene sequence: CDR1 SGHRS, CDR2 YFSETQ. The CDR3 sequence is CASSLATGYGSRSTEAFF. The CDR3 DNA is TGCGCCAGCAGCTTGGCTACGGGGTACGGTTCCCGGAGCACTGAAGCTTTCTTT. The variable domain in full, completed from reference TRBV5-1 and TRBJ1-1, reads KAGVTQTPRYLIKTRGQQVTLSCSPISGHRSVSWYQQTPGQGLQFLFEYFSETQRNKGNFPGRFSGRQFSNSRSEMNVSTLELGDSALYLCASSLATGYGSRSTEAFFGQGTRLTVV.

This clone was counted a few times. The gene calls are TRBV28 and TRBJ1-1; D is perhaps TRBD1 (6 bases). Trimming took off 7 bases at V and 4 bases at J, with 19 bases between the two ends. CDR3 length: 15 residues. Germline V gives CDR1 MDHEN, CDR2 SYDVKM. The DNA of the CDR3 is TGTGCCAGCACCTCTACTCCAGGGGTGGGCACTGAAGCTTTCTTT. This codes for CASTSTPGVGTEAFF. The full variable domain, completed using reference TRBV28 and TRBJ1-1, is DVKVTQSSRYLVKRTGEKVFLECVQDMDHENMFWYRQDPGLGLRLIYFSYDVKMKEKGDIPEGYSVSREKKERFSLILESASTNQTSMYLCASTSTPGVGTEAFFGQGTRLTVV.

The V and J genes are TRBV7-9 and TRBJ2-5; 9 bases align to TRBD1. CDR1 and CDR2 (germline): SEHNR, FQNEAQ (reference sequence). This CDR3 is built from 15 residues. V shed 4 bases and J 4 bases; nucleotides not matched to a gene: 7. This CDR3 reads CASSSWTGARETQYF. The CDR3 region has the DNA TGTGCCAGCAGCTCCTGGACAGGGGCACGAGAGACCCAGTACTTC.